These T cell receptor beta chains were read from a single sample in a study of T cell responses to AZD1222 COVID-19 vaccine. The assay was immunoSEQ multiplex PCR, and TCRdb's table has in-frame clones only and misses some. The profile shows approximately 110,000 clones, around 88% of them singletons. This specimen consisted of peripheral blood, obtained 28 days after the second AZD1222 dose. The receptors come from an adult who received the AZD1222 COVID-19 vaccine. CDR3s include the opening cysteine and the closing phenylalanine or tryptophan.

V gene: TRBV12-3/TRBV12-4; J gene: TRBJ2-1; CDR3 protein: CASTRTSGGEQFF
V gene: TRBV19; J gene: TRBJ1-6; CDR3 protein: CASSMALHNSPLHF
V gene: TRBV6-5; J gene: TRBJ1-4; CDR3 protein: CASRRTPITNEKLFF
V gene: TRBV19; J gene: TRBJ2-4; CDR3 protein: CASSVIPGENIQYF
V gene: TRBV9; J gene: TRBJ1-1; CDR3 protein: CASSISGTAPEAFF
V gene: TRBV4-1; J gene: TRBJ1-6; CDR3 protein: CASSQEAAGWGSPLHF
V gene: TRBV5-6; J gene: TRBJ1-2; CDR3 protein: CASSLGTVVYGYTF
V gene: TRBV27; J gene: TRBJ2-5; CDR3 protein: CASSLGGTQYF
V gene: TRBV6-5; J gene: TRBJ2-7; CDR3 protein: CASSGPKWEQYF
V gene: TRBV10-3; J gene: TRBJ1-3; CDR3 protein: CAISEYGTGTNTIYF
V gene: TRBV23-1; J gene: TRBJ1-5; CDR3 protein: CASSQSAGMGNQPQHF
V gene: TRBV7-3; J gene: TRBJ2-2; CDR3 protein: CASGQFGGAYTGELFF
V gene: TRBV18; J gene: TRBJ2-4; CDR3 protein: CASSPGTGAKNIQYF
V gene: TRBV9; J gene: TRBJ2-2; CDR3 protein: CASSVDGGHTTGELFF
V gene: TRBV6-8; J gene: TRBJ2-7; CDR3 protein: CASSYSCSVAGGHEQYF
V gene: TRBV20-1; J gene: TRBJ2-7; CDR3 protein: CSASSDYEQYF
V gene: TRBV4-2; J gene: TRBJ2-1; CDR3 protein: CASSQGPVGGEDEQFF
V gene: TRBV5-6; J gene: TRBJ2-1; CDR3 protein: CASSHPGTESNEQFF
V gene: TRBV3-1/TRBV3-2; J gene: TRBJ1-5; CDR3 protein: CASSQEREQPQHF
V gene: TRBV15; J gene: TRBJ1-3; CDR3 protein: CATSRVGSGSGNTIYF
V gene: TRBV5-4; J gene: TRBJ1-1; CDR3 protein: CASSLGGPGQNTEAFF
V gene: TRBV5-8; J gene: TRBJ2-7; CDR3 protein: CASRWDRVTSYEQYF
V gene: TRBV18; J gene: TRBJ2-1; CDR3 protein: CASSPLGAYNEQFF
V gene: TRBV9; J gene: TRBJ1-3; CDR3 protein: CASSEEGNARGNTIYF
V gene: TRBV5-6; J gene: TRBJ1-6; CDR3 protein: CASSLRPGFDNSPLHF
V gene: TRBV7-8; J gene: TRBJ2-3; CDR3 protein: CASSLPETDPSTDTQYF
V gene: TRBV7-3; J gene: TRBJ1-2; CDR3 protein: CASSPTALSNYGYTF
V gene: TRBV4-3; J gene: TRBJ1-4; CDR3 protein: CASSQEGLGKLFF
V gene: TRBV19; J gene: TRBJ1-2; CDR3 protein: CASSTPGQGRNYGYTF
V gene: TRBV21-1; J gene: TRBJ1-4; CDR3 protein: CASSPGTGRKNEKLFF
V gene: TRBV12-3/TRBV12-4; J gene: TRBJ1-2; CDR3 protein: CASSSGTASGYTF
V gene: TRBV6-5; J gene: TRBJ2-7; CDR3 protein: CASRRGQGSDEQYF
V gene: TRBV7-9; J gene: TRBJ1-2; CDR3 protein: CASSFGAGYGYTF
V gene: TRBV7-3; J gene: TRBJ2-5; CDR3 protein: CASSVKGGSGETQYF
V gene: TRBV28; J gene: TRBJ1-2; CDR3 protein: CASSLTGFGDGYTF
V gene: TRBV7-7; J gene: TRBJ2-7; CDR3 protein: CASSLVEGYEQYF
V gene: TRBV27; J gene: TRBJ2-5; CDR3 protein: CASSFRGSLYQETQYF
V gene: TRBV19; J gene: TRBJ1-4; CDR3 protein: CASRGHENEKLFF
V gene: TRBV18; J gene: TRBJ1-4; CDR3 protein: CASSPGQGASNEKLFF
V gene: TRBV19; J gene: TRBJ2-1; CDR3 protein: CASSKQYNEQFF
V gene: TRBV11-2; J gene: TRBJ1-5; CDR3 protein: CASSLYYQTPQHF
V gene: TRBV18; J gene: TRBJ2-1; CDR3 protein: CASSPRTSGGAATYNEQFF
V gene: TRBV6-1; J gene: TRBJ2-4; CDR3 protein: CASSEEGTALAKNIQYF
V gene: TRBV7-2; J gene: TRBJ2-3; CDR3 protein: CASSPGTSGLADTQYF
V gene: TRBV4-1; J gene: TRBJ2-1; CDR3 protein: CASSQIPGYNEQFF